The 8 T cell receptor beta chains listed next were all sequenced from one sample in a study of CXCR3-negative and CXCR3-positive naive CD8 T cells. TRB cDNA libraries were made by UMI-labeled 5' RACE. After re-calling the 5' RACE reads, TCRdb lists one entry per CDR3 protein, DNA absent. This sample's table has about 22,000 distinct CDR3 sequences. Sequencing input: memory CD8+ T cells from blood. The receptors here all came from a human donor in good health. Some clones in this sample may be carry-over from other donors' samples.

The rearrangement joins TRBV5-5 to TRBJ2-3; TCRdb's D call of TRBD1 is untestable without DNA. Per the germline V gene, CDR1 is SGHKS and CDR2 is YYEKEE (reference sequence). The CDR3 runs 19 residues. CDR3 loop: CASSNRDRGRGSIADTQYF. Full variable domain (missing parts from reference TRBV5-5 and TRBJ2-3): DAGVTQSPTHLIKTRGQQVTLRCSPISGHKSVSWYQQVLGQGPQFIFQYYEKEERGRGNFPDRFSARQFPNYSSELNVNALLLGDSALYLCASSNRDRGRGSIADTQYFGPGTRLTVL.

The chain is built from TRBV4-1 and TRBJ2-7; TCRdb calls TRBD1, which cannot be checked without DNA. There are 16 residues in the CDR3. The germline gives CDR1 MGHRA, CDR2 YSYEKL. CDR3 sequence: CASSETPGGLSYEQYF.

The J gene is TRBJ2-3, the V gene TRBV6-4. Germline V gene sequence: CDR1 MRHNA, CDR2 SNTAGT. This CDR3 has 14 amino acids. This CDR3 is CASSDSDSTDTQYF.

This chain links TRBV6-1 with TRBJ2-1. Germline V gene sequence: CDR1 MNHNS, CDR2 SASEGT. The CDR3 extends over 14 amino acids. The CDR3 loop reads CASSDLIEYNEQFF.

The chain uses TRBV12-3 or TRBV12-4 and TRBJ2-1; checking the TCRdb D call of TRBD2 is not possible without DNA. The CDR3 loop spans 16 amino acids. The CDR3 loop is CASSLVGSGAYNEQFF.

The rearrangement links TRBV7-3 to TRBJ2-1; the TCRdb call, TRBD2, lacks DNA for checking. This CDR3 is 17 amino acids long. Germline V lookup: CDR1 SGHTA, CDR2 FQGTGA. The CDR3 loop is CASTDASGGPSYNEQFF.

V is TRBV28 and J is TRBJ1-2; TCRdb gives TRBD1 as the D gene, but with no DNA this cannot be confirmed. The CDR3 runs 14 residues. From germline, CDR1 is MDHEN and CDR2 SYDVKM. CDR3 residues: CASSWRGANYGYTF.

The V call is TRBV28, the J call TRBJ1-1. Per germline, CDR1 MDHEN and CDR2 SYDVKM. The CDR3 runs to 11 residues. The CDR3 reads CASCDNTEAFF.